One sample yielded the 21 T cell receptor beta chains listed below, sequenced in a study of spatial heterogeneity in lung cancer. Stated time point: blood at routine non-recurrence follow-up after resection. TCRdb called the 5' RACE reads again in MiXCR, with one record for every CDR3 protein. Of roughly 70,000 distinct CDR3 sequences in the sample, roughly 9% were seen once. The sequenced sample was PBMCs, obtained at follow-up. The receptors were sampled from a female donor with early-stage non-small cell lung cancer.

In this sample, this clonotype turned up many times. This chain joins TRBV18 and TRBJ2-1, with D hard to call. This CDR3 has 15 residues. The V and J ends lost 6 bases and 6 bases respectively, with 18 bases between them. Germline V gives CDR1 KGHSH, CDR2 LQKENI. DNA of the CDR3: TGTGCCAGCTCCCCCCTGAGAGACTTCGGCAATGAGCAGTTCTTC. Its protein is CASSPLRDFGNEQFF.

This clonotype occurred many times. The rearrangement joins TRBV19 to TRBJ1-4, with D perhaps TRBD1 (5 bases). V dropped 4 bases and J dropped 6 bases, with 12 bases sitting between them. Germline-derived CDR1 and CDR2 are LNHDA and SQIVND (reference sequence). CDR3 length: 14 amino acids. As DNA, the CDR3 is TGTGCCAGTAGTACGGGACTGGGGGATGAAAAACTGTTTTTT. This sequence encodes CASSTGLGDEKLFF.

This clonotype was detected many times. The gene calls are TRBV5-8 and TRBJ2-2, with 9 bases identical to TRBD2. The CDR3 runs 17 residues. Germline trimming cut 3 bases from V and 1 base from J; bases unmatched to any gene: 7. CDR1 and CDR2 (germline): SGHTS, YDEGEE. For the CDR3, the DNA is TGTGCCAGCAGCTCACAGCAGACTAGCGGGAACACCGGGGAGCTGTTTTTT. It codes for CASSSQQTSGNTGELFF.

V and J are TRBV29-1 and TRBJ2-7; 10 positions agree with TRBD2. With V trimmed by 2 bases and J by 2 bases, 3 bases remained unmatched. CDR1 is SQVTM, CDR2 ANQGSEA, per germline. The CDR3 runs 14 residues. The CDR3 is CSVESSGSAYEQYF. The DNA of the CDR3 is TGCAGCGTTGAATCTAGCGGGAGTGCCTACGAGCAGTACTTC.

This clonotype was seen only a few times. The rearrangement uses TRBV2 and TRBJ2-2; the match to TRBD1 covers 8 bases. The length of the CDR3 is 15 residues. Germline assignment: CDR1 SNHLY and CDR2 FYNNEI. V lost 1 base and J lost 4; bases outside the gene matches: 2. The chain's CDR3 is CASSEGTGITGELFF. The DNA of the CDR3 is TGTGCCAGCAGTGAAGGGACAGGGATCACCGGGGAGCTGTTTTTT. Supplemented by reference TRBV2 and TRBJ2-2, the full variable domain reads EPEVTQTPSHQVTQMGQEVILRCVPISNHLYFYWYRQILGQKVEFLVSFYNNEISEKSEIFDDQFSVERPDGSNFTLKIRSTKLEDSAMYFCASSEGTGITGELFFGEGSRLTVL.

The CDR3 region is CASSVAGDSNQPQHF. The CDR3 DNA reads as TGTGCCAGCAGCGTAGCAGGGGATAGCAATCAGCCCCAGCATTTT. The chain has TRBV9 and TRBJ1-5, with D maybe TRBD1 (6 bases). V lost 0 bases, J lost 0 bases, and 7 bases lay in between. There are 15 residues in the CDR3. Germline V gene data show CDR1 as SGDLS and CDR2 as YYNGEE.

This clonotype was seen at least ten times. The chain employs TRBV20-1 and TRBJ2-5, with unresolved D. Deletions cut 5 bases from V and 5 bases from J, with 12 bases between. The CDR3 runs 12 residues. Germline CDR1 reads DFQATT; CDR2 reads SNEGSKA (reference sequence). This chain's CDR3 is CSASDVWETQYF. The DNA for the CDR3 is TGCAGTGCTTCGGACGTCTGGGAGACCCAGTACTTC.

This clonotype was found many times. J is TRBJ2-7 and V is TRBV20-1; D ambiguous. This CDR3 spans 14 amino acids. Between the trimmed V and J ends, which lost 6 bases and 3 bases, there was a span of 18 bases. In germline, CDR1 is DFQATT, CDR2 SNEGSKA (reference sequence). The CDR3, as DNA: TGCAGTGCCCCTGGGGTAGGCCCCATCTACGAGCAGTACTTC. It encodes CSAPGVGPIYEQYF.

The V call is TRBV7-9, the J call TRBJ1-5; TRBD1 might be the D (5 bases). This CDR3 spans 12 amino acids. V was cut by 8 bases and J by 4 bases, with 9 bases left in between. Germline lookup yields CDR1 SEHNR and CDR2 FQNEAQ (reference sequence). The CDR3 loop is CASGRENQPQHF. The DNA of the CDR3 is TGTGCCAGCGGCAGGGAAAATCAGCCCCAGCATTTT.

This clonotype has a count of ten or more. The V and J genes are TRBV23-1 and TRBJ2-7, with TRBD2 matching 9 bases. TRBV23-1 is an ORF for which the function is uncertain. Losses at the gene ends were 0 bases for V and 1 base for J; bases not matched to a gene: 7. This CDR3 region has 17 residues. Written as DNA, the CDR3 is TGCGCCAGCAGTCAATCGAGGGCGGGAGGGGATTCCTACGAGCAGTACTTC. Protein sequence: CASSQSRAGGDSYEQYF.

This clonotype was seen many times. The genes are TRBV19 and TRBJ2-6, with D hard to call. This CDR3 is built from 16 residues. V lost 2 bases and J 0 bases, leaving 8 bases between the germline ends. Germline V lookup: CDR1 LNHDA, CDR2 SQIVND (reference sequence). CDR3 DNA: TGTGCCAGTAGTATAAGGGAAACCTCTGGGGCCAACGTCCTGACTTTC. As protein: CASSIRETSGANVLTF.

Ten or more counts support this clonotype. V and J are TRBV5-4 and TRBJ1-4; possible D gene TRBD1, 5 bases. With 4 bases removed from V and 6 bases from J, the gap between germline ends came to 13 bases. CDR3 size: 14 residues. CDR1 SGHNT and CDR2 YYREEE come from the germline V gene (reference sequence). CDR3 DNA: TGTGCCAGCAGCCTTGCGGGGACCTATGAAAAACTGTTTTTT. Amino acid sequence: CASSLAGTYEKLFF.

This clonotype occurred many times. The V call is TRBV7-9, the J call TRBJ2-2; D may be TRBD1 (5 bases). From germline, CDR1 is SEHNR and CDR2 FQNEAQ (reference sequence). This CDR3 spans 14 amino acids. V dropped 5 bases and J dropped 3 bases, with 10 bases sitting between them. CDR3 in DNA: TGTGCCAGCAGCAGGCGACAGTACACCGGGGAGCTGTTTTTT. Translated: CASSRRQYTGELFF.

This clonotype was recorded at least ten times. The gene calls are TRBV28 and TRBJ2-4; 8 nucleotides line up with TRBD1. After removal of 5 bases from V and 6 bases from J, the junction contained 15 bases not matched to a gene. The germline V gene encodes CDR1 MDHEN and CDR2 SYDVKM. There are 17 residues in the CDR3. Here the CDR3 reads CASSPSGGGGVGNIQYF. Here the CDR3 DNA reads TGTGCCAGCAGTCCTTCAGGGGGCGGCGGGGTCGGAAACATTCAGTACTTC.

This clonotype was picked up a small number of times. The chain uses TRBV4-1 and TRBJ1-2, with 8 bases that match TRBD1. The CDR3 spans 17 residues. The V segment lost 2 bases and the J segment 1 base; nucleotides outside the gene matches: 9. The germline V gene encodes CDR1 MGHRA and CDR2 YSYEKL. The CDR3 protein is CASSQTAQGAGNYGYTF. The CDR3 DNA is TGCGCCAGCAGCCAAACAGCCCAGGGGGCCGGTAACTATGGCTACACCTTC.

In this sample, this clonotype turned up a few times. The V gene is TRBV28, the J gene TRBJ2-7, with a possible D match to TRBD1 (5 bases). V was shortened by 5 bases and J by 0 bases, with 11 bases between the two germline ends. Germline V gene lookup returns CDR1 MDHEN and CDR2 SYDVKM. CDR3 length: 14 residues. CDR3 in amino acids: CASSRSDSSYEQYF. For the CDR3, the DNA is TGTGCCAGCAGTCGATCTGACAGCTCCTACGAGCAGTACTTC.

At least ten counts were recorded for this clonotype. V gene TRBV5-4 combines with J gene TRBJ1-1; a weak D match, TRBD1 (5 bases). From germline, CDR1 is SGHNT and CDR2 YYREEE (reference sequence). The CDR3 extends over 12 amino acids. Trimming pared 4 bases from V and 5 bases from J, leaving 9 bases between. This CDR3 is CASSAGRTEAFF. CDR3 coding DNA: TGTGCCAGCAGCGCAGGGAGGACTGAAGCTTTCTTT.

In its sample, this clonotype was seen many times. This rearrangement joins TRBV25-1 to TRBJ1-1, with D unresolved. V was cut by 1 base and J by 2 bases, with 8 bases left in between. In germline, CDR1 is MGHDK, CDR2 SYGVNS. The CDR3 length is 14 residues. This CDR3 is CASSESKQNTEAFF. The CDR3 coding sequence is TGTGCCAGCAGTGAATCCAAGCAAAACACTGAAGCTTTCTTT.

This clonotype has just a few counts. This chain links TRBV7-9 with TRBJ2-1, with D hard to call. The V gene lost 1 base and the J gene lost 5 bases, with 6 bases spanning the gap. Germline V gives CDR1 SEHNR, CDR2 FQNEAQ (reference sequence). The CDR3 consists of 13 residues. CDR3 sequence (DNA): TGTGCCAGCAGCTTAGAGGCCGACAATGAGCAGTTCTTC. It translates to CASSLEADNEQFF.

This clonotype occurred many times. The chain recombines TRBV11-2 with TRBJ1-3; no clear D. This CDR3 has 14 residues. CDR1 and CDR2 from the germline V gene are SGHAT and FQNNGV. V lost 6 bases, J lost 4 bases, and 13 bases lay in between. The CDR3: CASSPDGAGNTIYF. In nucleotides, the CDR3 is TGTGCCAGCAGTCCAGACGGAGCAGGAAACACCATATATTTT.

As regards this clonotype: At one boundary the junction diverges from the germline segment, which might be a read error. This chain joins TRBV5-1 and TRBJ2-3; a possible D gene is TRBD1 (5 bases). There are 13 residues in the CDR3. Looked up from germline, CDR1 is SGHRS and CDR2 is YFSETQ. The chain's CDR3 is CSSIPNPGNTQYF. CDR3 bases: TGCTCCAGCATCCCTAACCCAGGGAATACGCAGTATTTT.